One sample yielded the 8 T cell receptor beta chains listed below, sequenced in a study of metastatic and nonmetastatic thyroid tumors. No patient had received any treatment before thyroid surgery. TCRdb reprocessed the PCR reads using MiXCR. The sample has roughly 93,000 clones, roughly 12% seen once. Material for sequencing was blood. These receptors originate from a female donor with papillary thyroid cancer or a benign thyroid nodule (not recorded which). Some clones in this sample may be carry-over from other donors' samples.

The table lists this clone with a few counts. The chain employs TRBV25-1 and TRBJ2-7; D ambiguous. Germline V gives CDR1 MGHDK, CDR2 SYGVNS. The CDR3 is made up of 14 amino acids. With 11 bases removed from V and 3 bases from J, the gap between germline ends came to 20 bases. The CDR3 sequence is CAATPDRGDYEQYF. CDR3 coding DNA: TGTGCCGCTACACCGGACCGCGGAGACTACGAGCAGTACTTC.

At least ten counts were recorded for this clone. CDR3 protein: CASSETWLYEQYF. DNA for the CDR3: TGTGCCAGCAGTGAAACGTGGCTCTACGAGCAGTACTTC. The gene calls are TRBV6-1 and TRBJ2-7; D remains unclear. The CDR3 sequence is 13 residues long. Per the germline V gene, CDR1 is MNHNS and CDR2 is SASEGT. V lost 2 bases and J 3 bases, leaving 8 bases between the germline ends.

V usage is TRBV5-1 and J usage is TRBJ2-5; 9 nucleotides agree with TRBD1. The CDR3 has 14 amino acids. After removal of 7 bases from V and 0 bases from J, the junction contained 4 bases not matched to a gene. Germline V gene data show CDR1 as SGHRS and CDR2 as YFSETQ. CDR3 coding DNA: TGCGCCAGCCGGGACAGGGCGTACCAAGAGACCCAGTACTTC. Translated, it gives CASRDRAYQETQYF.

Many counts were recorded for this clone. The sample carries other DNA sequences with the same CDR3. This chain links TRBV20-1 with TRBJ2-5; 7 bases are a match to TRBD1. This CDR3 contains 10 residues. After removal of 8 bases from V and 3 bases from J, the junction contained 0 bases not matched to a gene. The V gene's germline CDR1 is DFQATT and CDR2 SNEGSKA (reference sequence). The CDR3 sequence is CSTGEETQYF. The CDR3 coding sequence is TGCAGTACAGGGGAAGAGACCCAGTACTTC.

This clone was recorded many times. Here the CDR3 omits its conserved ending phenylalanine or tryptophan, so a read error is the likely source. The gene calls are TRBV27 and TRBJ1-1; D possibly corresponds to TRBD1 (6 bases). This CDR3 comprises 14 residues. CDR1 and CDR2 from the germline V gene are MNHEY and SMNVEV (reference sequence). V shed 5 bases and J shed 6 bases, with 16 bases lying between them. The CDR3 nucleotides read TGTGCCAGCAGTACGAACGGGAACAGGGCTGAAGCTTTCCTT. Translation: CASSTNGNRAEAFL.

This clone was counted at least ten times. The chain uses TRBV28 and TRBJ1-6; no clear D gene. The CDR3 consists of 13 residues. The V and J ends lost 7 bases and 8 bases respectively, with 12 bases between them. From germline, CDR1 is MDHEN and CDR2 SYDVKM. In DNA form, the CDR3 reads TGTGCCAGCACCCTGGGAGAATATTCACCCCTCCACTTT. As protein: CASTLGEYSPLHF.

This clone was counted many times. The chain has TRBV20-1 and TRBJ2-1; 9 bases agree with TRBD2. V was pared by 1 base and J by 6 bases, with 10 bases of the junction left unmatched. Germline assignment: CDR1 DFQATT and CDR2 SNEGSKA (reference sequence). The CDR3 loop spans 16 amino acids. CDR3 nucleotide sequence: TGCAGTGCTAGAGCCCTCATAGCGGGAGAGGTCAATGAGCAGTTCTTC. Amino acid sequence: CSARALIAGEVNEQFF.

On this clone: A read error is possible here, since a much larger clone lies one base away. The V and J genes are TRBV5-4 and TRBJ1-5; D may be TRBD1 (5 bases). Germline loops: CDR1 SGHNT, CDR2 YYREEE (reference sequence). This CDR3 spans 14 amino acids. V was cut by 0 bases and J by 3 bases, with 7 bases left in between. CDR3 coding DNA: TGTGCCAGCAGCTTGGGAGGGGTCAATCAGCCCCAGCATTTT. This translates into CASSLGGVNQPQHF.